Listed here are 24 T cell receptor beta chains from one sample, sequenced in a study of cytomegalovirus exposure and HLA in healthy donors. PCR employed 60 Vbeta and 13 Jbeta primers. Only in-frame clones appear in the TCRdb table, and some are missing; sequencing was by immunoSEQ multiplex PCR. Of 140,000 to 150,000 clones in the sample, about 70% are singletons; the top ten hold under 2.5%. The sample comprised PBMCs. Every receptor here comes from a woman aged 55-70 years in good health and CMV-seropositive.

This sequence joins TRBV7-8 and TRBJ1-2; D is possibly TRBD1 (5 bases). V lost 3 bases to trimming and J lost 13 bases, with 15 bases between them. The CDR3 loop spans 12 amino acids. CDR1 is SGHVS and CDR2 is FQNEAQ in the germline V gene. CDR3: CASSLGEGPSTF. CDR3 sequence (DNA): TGTGCCAGCAGCTTGGGGGAGGGGCCAAGCACCTTC.

The chain is built from TRBV6-1 and TRBJ1-5, with D uncertain. V gave up 0 bases and J gave up 4 bases, with 7 bases separating them. Germline V gene sequence: CDR1 MNHNS, CDR2 SASEGT. The CDR3 is 14 residues long. This CDR3 reads CASSEALQNQPQHF. The CDR3 bases are TGTGCCAGCAGTGAAGCGCTTCAGAATCAGCCCCAGCATTTT.

The chain recombines TRBV2 with TRBJ1-5; the D gene is possibly TRBD1 (6 bases). CDR1 SNHLY and CDR2 FYNNEI come from the germline V gene. V lost 5 bases and J 8 bases, leaving 16 bases between the germline ends. CDR3 length equals 14 residues. CDR3 DNA sequence: TGTGCCAGCAGTCAACAGGGAAAGAATGAGCCCCAGCATTTT. It codes for CASSQQGKNEPQHF.

The chain has TRBV2 and TRBJ2-5; maybe TRBD2 (6 bases). The CDR3 is 15 residues long. The V gene's germline CDR1 is SNHLY and CDR2 FYNNEI. Trimming removed 2 bases at V and 5 bases at J, with 15 bases between. Written as DNA, the CDR3 is TGTGCCAGCAGTGAATCAGGGTTTAGCGGTGAGACCCAGTACTTC. This codes for CASSESGFSGETQYF.

CDR3 protein: CASSLDGFGEQYF. CDR3 in DNA: TGCGCCAGCAGCTTGGACGGTTTCGGTGAGCAGTACTTC. This rearrangement joins TRBV5-1 to TRBJ2-7; D gene uncertain. V was cut by 0 bases and J by 7 bases, with 11 bases left in between. Per the germline V gene, CDR1 is SGHRS and CDR2 is YFSETQ. CDR3 size: 13 residues.

The genes are TRBV7-9 and TRBJ2-7; 10 bases fit TRBD2. Trimming removed 7 bases from V and 0 bases from J; junction bases left unmatched: 15. Germline V gene sequence: CDR1 SEHNR, CDR2 FQNEAQ (reference sequence). CDR3 length: 18 residues. The CDR3 loop is CASTVTYLAGGSSYEQYF. DNA for the CDR3: TGTGCCAGCACCGTCACTTATTTAGCGGGAGGTAGCTCCTACGAGCAGTACTTC.

This chain uses TRBV28 with TRBJ2-1; TRBD2 aligns across 7 bases. This CDR3 is built from 15 residues. The J segment lost 4 bases and the V segment lost 2 bases, leaving 5 bases of the junction unmatched. Germline CDR1 is MDHEN and CDR2 is SYDVKM. CDR3 sequence: CASSLTSGTYNEQFF. CDR3 bases: TGTGCCAGCAGTTTAACCAGCGGGACTTACAATGAGCAGTTCTTC.

A single count supports this clone. One end of the junction does not line up with germline, which may come from a read error. The chain has TRBV5-1 and TRBJ2-1, with D maybe TRBD2 (5 bases). This CDR3 is built from 15 residues. CDR1 and CDR2 (germline): SGHRS, YFSETQ. DNA of the CDR3: TGCGCCAGCAGCTTGGATCGGGGTCCATGGAATGAGCGGTTCTTC. It specifies CASSLDRGPWNERFF.

This chain connects TRBV6-1 to TRBJ2-1, with 9 bases aligning to TRBD2. The CDR3 contains 16 residues. V shed 2 bases and J 4 bases; nucleotides not matched to a gene: 6. Germline CDR1 and CDR2: MNHNS and SASEGT. The CDR3 region has the DNA TGTGCCAGCAGTGAATCCTCAGCGGGAGGTTACAATGAGCAGTTCTTC. Protein product: CASSESSAGGYNEQFF.

The V and J genes are TRBV29-1 and TRBJ1-2, with a possible D match to TRBD1 (5 bases). V lost 4 bases, J lost 7 bases, and 10 bases lay in between. The CDR3 runs 11 residues. CDR1 is SQVTM and CDR2 is ANQGSEA in the germline V gene. The CDR3 sequence is CSVVSGAGYTF. Here the CDR3 DNA reads TGCAGCGTTGTTTCTGGGGCTGGCTACACCTTC.

For this clone: The same CDR3 arises from other DNA sequences in this sample as well. This rearrangement joins TRBV29-1 to TRBJ1-1; 8 bases fit TRBD1. The CDR3 has 13 amino acids. Looked up from germline, CDR1 is SQVTM and CDR2 is ANQGSEA. V lost 6 bases, J lost 0 bases, and 3 bases stayed unmatched. The CDR3 DNA reads TGCAGCGTCAGGACAGGGTTGAACACTGAAGCTTTCTTT. Translating it yields CSVRTGLNTEAFF. Complete variable domain (other parts from reference TRBV29-1 and TRBJ1-1): SAVISQKPSRDICQRGTSLTIQCQVDSQVTMMFWYRQQPGQSLTLIATANQGSEATYESGFVIDKFPISRPNLTFSTLTVSNMSPEDSSIYLCSVRTGLNTEAFFGQGTRLTVV.

CDR3 coding DNA: TGTGCCAGCAGTCCGCATACAGGGTATTGGGAGCAGTACTTC. Protein sequence: CASSPHTGYWEQYF. The V and J genes are TRBV28 and TRBJ2-7, with a tentative D call TRBD1 (6 bases). The V gene lost 5 bases and the J gene lost 7 bases, with 18 bases spanning the gap. The CDR3 covers 14 residues. The germline CDR1 and CDR2 sequences are MDHEN and SYDVKM.

This sequence joins TRBV29-1 and TRBJ2-1; the match to TRBD1 covers 11 bases. Germline values: CDR1 SQVTM, CDR2 ANQGSEA. The J segment lost 8 bases and the V segment lost 6 bases, leaving 6 bases of the junction unmatched. The CDR3 totals 13 residues. The CDR3 sequence: CSVRDRGSYEQFF. The DNA of the CDR3 is TGCAGCGTCCGGGACAGGGGGAGTTATGAGCAGTTCTTC.

This CDR3 is CASSYLGHTEAFF. Written as DNA, the CDR3 is TGTGCCAGCAGTTACCTAGGTCACACTGAAGCTTTCTTT. The rearrangement uses TRBV2 and TRBJ1-1, with D hard to call. This CDR3 has 13 amino acids. V gave up 5 bases and J gave up 3 bases, with 10 bases separating them. Germline assignment: CDR1 SNHLY and CDR2 FYNNEI.

The rearrangement links TRBV30 to TRBJ2-1; 14 bases align to TRBD2. The CDR3 loop spans 15 amino acids. Per the germline V gene, CDR1 is GTSNPN and CDR2 is SVGIG (reference sequence). After removal of 3 bases from V and 7 bases from J, the junction contained 5 bases not matched to a gene. The CDR3 protein is CAWRGLAGVRNEQFF. The CDR3 DNA sequence: TGTGCCTGGAGGGGACTAGCGGGAGTGAGGAATGAGCAGTTCTTC. Looking up the rest from reference TRBV30 and TRBJ2-1 gives the full variable domain: SQTIHQWPATLVQPVGSPLSLECTVEGTSNPNLYWYRQAAGRGLQLLFYSVGIGQISSEVPQNLSASRPQDRQFILSSKKLLLSDSGFYLCAWRGLAGVRNEQFFGPGTRLTVL.

This clone appeared a single time. The genes are TRBV28 and TRBJ2-7; 8 positions agree with TRBD1. In germline, CDR1 is MDHEN, CDR2 SYDVKM. With 5 bases clipped from V and 5 bases from J, the junction kept 8 bases outside the gene matches. This CDR3 is built from 14 residues. In nucleotides, the CDR3 is TGTGCCAGCAGTCTCGGGACAGGATTTCACGAGCAGTACTTC. Translated, it gives CASSLGTGFHEQYF.

The chain couples TRBV7-3 to TRBJ1-1; TRBD1 aligns across 8 bases. CDR3 length: 13 residues. The V segment lost 3 bases and the J segment 4 bases; nucleotides outside the gene matches: 1. CDR1 is SGHTA, CDR2 FQGTGA, per germline. Here the CDR3 reads CASSFTGGTEAFF. DNA of the CDR3: TGTGCCAGCAGCTTCACAGGGGGCACTGAAGCTTTCTTT.

A single count supports this clone. This chain uses TRBV5-1 with TRBJ2-7; D is possibly TRBD2 (6 bases). Germline V gene data show CDR1 as SGHRS and CDR2 as YFSETQ. The V and J ends lost 0 bases and 2 bases respectively, with 15 bases between them. The CDR3 spans 16 residues. The CDR3 loop is CASSLAGGAETYEQYF. The CDR3 DNA reads TGCGCCAGCAGCTTGGCCGGAGGGGCCGAAACCTACGAGCAGTACTTC.

The V gene is TRBV5-1, the J gene TRBJ1-1; tentative D call: TRBD1 (6 bases). The CDR3 extends over 14 amino acids. V lost 7 bases to trimming and J lost 4 bases, with 17 bases between them. From germline, CDR1 is SGHRS and CDR2 YFSETQ. CDR3 amino acids: CASRDSGGATEAFF. CDR3 sequence (DNA): TGCGCCAGCCGGGACTCCGGGGGGGCCACTGAAGCTTTCTTT.

The chain carries TRBV29-1 and TRBJ2-2; D ambiguous. V lost 4 bases and J lost 0, with 6 bases in between. CDR3 size: 13 residues. The V gene's germline CDR1 is SQVTM and CDR2 ANQGSEA. This chain's CDR3 is CSVGRPNTGELFF. CDR3 DNA: TGCAGCGTTGGCAGGCCGAACACCGGGGAGCTGTTTTTT.

The genes are TRBV19 and TRBJ1-5; D is unresolved. Trimming shortened V by 6 bases and J by 0 bases, and 12 bases separated the two germline ends. This CDR3 region has 15 residues. The germline CDR1 and CDR2 sequences are LNHDA and SQIVND (reference sequence). Here the CDR3 DNA reads TGTGCCAGTAGGGCGAGCGGCTCTAGCAATCAGCCCCAGCATTTT. Amino acid sequence: CASRASGSSNQPQHF. Full variable domain (outside the CDR3, taken from reference TRBV19 and TRBJ1-5): DGGITQSPKYLFRKEGQNVTLSCEQNLNHDAMYWYRQDPGQGLRLIYYSQIVNDFQKGDIAEGYSVSREKKESFPLTVTSAQKNPTAFYLCASRASGSSNQPQHFGDGTRLSIL.

This rearrangement joins TRBV21-1 to TRBJ1-5. TRBV21-1 is a pseudogene segment. The CDR3 has 16 amino acids. The CDR3 bases are TGTGCCAGCGATAAAGATGGGGAGAATAGCAATCAGCCCCAGCATTTT. It yields the protein CASDKDGENSNQPQHF.

The chain recombines TRBV28 with TRBJ1-4; 9 bases map to TRBD1. Per the germline V gene, CDR1 is MDHEN and CDR2 is SYDVKM. The CDR3 contains 14 residues. J gave up 8 bases and V 6 bases, and 7 bases lay outside the gene matches. CDR3 nucleotide sequence: TGTGCCAGCAGCATAACAGGGGGCCGGGAAAAACTGTTTTTT. The encoded protein is CASSITGGREKLFF.

In this sample, this clone turned up a few times. This chain connects TRBV30 to TRBJ1-6; 7 bases fit TRBD1. The junction had 4 bases not matched to a gene; V was cut back by 0 bases and J by 11 bases. Germline-derived CDR1 and CDR2 are GTSNPN and SVGIG (reference sequence). CDR3 length: 13 residues. CDR3 residues: CAWSVTGMAPLHF. The CDR3, as DNA: TGTGCCTGGAGTGTGACAGGGATGGCACCCCTCCACTTT.